The present entry profiles one TCR beta chain with its context. Through a sample-barcoded 5' primer and a J-beta primer mix, a second PCR was run for roughly 6 to 12 cycles. MiXCR was run by TCRdb on the 5' RACE reads, yielding one entry per CDR3 protein. The table has 1.6 million or so distinct CDR3 sequences, about 32% seen once. The sample comes from a study of blood T cells in healthy people across ages. Each sample provided at least 5 micrograms of extracted total RNA. With 1 base removed from V and 4 bases from J, the gap between germline ends came to 10 bases. The V gene's germline CDR1 is SGHVS and CDR2 FQNEAQ. The CDR3 length is 15 residues.

Sample: blood. The chain has TRBV7-8 and TRBJ2-2; D is undetermined. This receptor was obtained from a woman aged 25 to 39 in good health. The CDR3 region has the DNA TGTGCCAGCAGCTTAGTAGGTTCGAGCACCGGGGAGCTGTTTTTT. Translation gives CASSLVGSSTGELFF.